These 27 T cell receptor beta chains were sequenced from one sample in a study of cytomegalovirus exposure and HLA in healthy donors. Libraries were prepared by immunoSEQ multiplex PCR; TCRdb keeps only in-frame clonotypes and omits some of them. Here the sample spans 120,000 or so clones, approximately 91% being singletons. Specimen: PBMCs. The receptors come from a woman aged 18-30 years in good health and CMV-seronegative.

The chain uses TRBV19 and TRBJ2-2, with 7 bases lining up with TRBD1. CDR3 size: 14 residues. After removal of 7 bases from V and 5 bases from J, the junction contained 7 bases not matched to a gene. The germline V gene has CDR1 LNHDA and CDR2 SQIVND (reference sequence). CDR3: CASTWDRRTGELFF. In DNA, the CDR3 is TGTGCCAGTACATGGGACAGACGAACCGGGGAGCTGTTTTTT.

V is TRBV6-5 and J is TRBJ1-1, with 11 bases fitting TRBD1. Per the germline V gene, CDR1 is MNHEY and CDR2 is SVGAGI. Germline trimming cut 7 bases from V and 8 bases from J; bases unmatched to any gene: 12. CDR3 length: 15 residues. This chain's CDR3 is CASIDSYRDRGEAFF. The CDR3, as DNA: TGTGCCAGCATCGATTCATACCGGGACAGGGGGGAAGCTTTCTTT.

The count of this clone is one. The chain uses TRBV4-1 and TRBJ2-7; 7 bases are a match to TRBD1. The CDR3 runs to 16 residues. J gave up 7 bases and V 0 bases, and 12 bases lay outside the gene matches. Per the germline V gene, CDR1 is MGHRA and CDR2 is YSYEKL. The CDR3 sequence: CASSQEYRQGEQEQYF. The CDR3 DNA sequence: TGCGCCAGCAGCCAAGAATACCGGCAGGGGGAGCAGGAGCAGTACTTC.

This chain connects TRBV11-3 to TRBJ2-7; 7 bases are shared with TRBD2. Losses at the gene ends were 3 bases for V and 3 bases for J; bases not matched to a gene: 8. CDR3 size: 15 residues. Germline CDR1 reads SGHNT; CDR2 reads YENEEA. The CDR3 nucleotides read TGTGCCAGCAGCTTCCTAGCGGCCCGGGGCTACGAGCAGTACTTC. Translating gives CASSFLAARGYEQYF.

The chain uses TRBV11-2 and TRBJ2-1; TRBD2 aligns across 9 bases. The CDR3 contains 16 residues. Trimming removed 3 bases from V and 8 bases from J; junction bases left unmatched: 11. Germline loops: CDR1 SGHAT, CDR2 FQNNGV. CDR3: CASSLLTGTSRHEQFF. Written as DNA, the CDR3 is TGTGCCAGCAGCTTGCTAACCGGGACTAGCAGGCATGAGCAGTTCTTC.

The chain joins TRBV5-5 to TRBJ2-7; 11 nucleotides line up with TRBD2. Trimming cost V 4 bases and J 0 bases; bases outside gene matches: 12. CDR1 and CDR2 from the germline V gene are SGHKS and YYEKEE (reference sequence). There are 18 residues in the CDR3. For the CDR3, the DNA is TGTGCCAGCAGCATTTTAGCGGGAGGGATGGAAAGCTCCTACGAGCAGTACTTC. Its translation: CASSILAGGMESSYEQYF.

CDR3 protein: CASSSPGTGMNEQFF. CDR3 bases: TGTGCCAGCAGTTCACCCGGGACAGGGATGAATGAGCAGTTCTTC. V and J are TRBV28 and TRBJ2-1; 9 nucleotides match TRBD1. Germline V gene data show CDR1 as MDHEN and CDR2 as SYDVKM. The V gene end was trimmed by 4 bases and the J gene end by 7 bases; junction bases not matched to a gene: 8. This CDR3 is built from 15 residues.

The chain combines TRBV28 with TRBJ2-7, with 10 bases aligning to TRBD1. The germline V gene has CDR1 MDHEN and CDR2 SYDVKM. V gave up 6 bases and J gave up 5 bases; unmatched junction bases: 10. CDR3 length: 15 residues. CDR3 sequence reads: CASRTPGQGRDEQYF. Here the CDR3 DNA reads TGTGCCAGCAGGACGCCGGGACAGGGGAGGGACGAGCAGTACTTC.

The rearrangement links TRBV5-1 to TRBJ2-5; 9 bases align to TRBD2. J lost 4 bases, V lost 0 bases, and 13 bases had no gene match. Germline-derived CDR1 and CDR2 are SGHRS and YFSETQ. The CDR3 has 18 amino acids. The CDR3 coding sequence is TGCGCCAGCAGCTTGGAAAACTTCCGAGCGGGAGGAGGAGAGACCCAGTACTTC. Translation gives CASSLENFRAGGGETQYF.

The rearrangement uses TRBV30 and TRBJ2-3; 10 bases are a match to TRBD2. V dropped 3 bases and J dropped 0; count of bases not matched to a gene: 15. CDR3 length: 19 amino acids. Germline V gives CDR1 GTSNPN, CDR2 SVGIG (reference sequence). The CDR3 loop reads CAWRSLAGVLRDSTDTQYF. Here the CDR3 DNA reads TGTGCCTGGAGAAGTCTAGCGGGAGTACTACGGGATAGCACAGATACGCAGTATTTT.

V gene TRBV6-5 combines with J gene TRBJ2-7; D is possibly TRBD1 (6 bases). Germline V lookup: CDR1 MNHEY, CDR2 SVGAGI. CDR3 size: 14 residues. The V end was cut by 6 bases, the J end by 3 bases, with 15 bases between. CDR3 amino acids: CASSFRGRVYEQYF. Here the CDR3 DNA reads TGTGCCAGCAGCTTCAGGGGTAGGGTCTACGAGCAGTACTTC.

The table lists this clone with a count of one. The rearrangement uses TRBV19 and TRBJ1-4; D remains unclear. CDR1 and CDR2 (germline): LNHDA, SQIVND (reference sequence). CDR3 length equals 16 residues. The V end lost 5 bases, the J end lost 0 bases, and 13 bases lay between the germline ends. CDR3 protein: CASSRFQGATNEKLFF. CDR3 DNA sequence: TGTGCCAGTAGTCGTTTCCAAGGAGCAACTAATGAAAAACTGTTTTTT.

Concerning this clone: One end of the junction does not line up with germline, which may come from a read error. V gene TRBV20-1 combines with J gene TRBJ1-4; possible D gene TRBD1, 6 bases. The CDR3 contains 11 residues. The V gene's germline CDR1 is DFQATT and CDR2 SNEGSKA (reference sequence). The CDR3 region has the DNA TGCAGTGCTAGTATGTCTGGAGACAGGTTCTTT. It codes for CSASMSGDRFF.

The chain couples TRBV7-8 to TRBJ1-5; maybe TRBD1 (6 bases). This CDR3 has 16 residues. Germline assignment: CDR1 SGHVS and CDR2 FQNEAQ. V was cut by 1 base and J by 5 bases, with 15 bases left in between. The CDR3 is CASSLVETGFYQPQHF. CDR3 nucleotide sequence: TGTGCCAGCAGCTTAGTAGAGACAGGTTTTTATCAGCCCCAGCATTTT.

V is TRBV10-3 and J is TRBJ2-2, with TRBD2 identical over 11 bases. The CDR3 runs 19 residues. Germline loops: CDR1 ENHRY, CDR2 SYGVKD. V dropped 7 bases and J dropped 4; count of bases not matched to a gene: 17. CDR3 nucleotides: TGTGCCATCAACAGAGGGACTAGCGGTTTCAAGGGAGGCACCGGGGAGCTGTTTTTT. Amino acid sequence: CAINRGTSGFKGGTGELFF.

Here the CDR3 DNA reads TGTGCCAGCAGTCGATTATCTATGTGGGCCTCATTAGCTGAAGCTTTCTTT. Its translation is CASSRLSMWASLAEAFF. The chain carries TRBV28 and TRBJ1-1; D is unclear. V lost 5 bases and J 6 bases, leaving 25 bases between the germline ends. The CDR3 totals 17 residues. Germline assignment: CDR1 MDHEN and CDR2 SYDVKM.

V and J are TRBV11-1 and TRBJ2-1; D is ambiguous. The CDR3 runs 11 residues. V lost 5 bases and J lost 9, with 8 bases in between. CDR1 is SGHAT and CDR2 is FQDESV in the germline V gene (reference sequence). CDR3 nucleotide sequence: TGTGCCAGCAGCCGACTCGGTGAGCAGTTCTTC. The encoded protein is CASSRLGEQFF.

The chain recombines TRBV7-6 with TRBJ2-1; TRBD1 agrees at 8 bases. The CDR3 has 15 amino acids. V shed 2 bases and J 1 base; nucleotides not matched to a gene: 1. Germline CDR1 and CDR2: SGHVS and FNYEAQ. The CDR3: CASSLTGGSYNEQFF. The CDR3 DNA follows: TGTGCCAGCAGCTTAACAGGGGGGTCCTACAATGAGCAGTTCTTC.

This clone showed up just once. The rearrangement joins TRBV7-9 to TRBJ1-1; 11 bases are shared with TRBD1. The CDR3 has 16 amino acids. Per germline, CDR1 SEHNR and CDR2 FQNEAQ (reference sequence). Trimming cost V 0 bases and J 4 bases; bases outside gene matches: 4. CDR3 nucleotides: TGTGCCAGCAGCTTAGCGAGGACAGGGGGCCTCACTGAAGCTTTCTTT. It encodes CASSLARTGGLTEAFF.

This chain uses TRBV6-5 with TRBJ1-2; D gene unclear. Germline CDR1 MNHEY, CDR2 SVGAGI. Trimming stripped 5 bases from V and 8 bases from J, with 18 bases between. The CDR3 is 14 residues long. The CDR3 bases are TGTGCCAGCAGTACCTCGGGAAGGGTGGGGGGCTACACCTTC. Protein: CASSTSGRVGGYTF.

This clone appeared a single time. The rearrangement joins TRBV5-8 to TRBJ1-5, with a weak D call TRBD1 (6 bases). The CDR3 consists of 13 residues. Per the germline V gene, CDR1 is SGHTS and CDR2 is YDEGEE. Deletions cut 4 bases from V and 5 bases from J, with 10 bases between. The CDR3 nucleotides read TGTGCCAGCAGCATGCAGGGGTATCAGCCCCAGCATTTT. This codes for CASSMQGYQPQHF.

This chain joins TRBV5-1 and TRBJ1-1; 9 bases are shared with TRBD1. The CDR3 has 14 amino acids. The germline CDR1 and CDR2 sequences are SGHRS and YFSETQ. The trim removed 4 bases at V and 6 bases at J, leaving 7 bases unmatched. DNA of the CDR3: TGCGCCAGCAGCCAGGCCGGGACAGGGTCTGAAGCTTTCTTT. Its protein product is CASSQAGTGSEAFF. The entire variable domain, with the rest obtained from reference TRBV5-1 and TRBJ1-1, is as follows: KAGVTQTPRYLIKTRGQQVTLSCSPISGHRSVSWYQQTPGQGLQFLFEYFSETQRNKGNFPGRFSGRQFSNSRSEMNVSTLELGDSALYLCASSQAGTGSEAFFGQGTRLTVV.

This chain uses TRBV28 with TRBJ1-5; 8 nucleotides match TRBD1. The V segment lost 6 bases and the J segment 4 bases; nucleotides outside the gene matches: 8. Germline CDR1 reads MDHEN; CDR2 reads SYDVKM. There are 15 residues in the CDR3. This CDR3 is CASRGGTGQNQPQHF. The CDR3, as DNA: TGTGCCAGCAGAGGGGGGACAGGCCAGAATCAGCCCCAGCATTTT.

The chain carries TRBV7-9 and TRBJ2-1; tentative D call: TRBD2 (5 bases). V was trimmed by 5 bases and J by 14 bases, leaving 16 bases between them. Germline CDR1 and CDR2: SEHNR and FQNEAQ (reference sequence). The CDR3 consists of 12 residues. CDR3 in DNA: TGTGCCAGCAGCCCGATCGCGGGTCAGAAGTTCTTC. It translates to CASSPIAGQKFF.

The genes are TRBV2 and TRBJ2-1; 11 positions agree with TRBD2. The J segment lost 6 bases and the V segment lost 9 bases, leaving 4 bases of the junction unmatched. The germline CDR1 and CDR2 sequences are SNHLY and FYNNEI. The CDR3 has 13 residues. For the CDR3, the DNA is TGTGCCAGATCCGGGACTAGCGGCAATGAGCAGTTCTTC. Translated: CARSGTSGNEQFF.

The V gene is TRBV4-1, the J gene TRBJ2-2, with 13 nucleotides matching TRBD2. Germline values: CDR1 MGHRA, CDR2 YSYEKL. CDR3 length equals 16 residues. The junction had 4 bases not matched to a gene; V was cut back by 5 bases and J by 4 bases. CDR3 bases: TGCGCCAGCAGCGCGAGACTAGCGGGAGGCACCGGGGAGCTGTTTTTT. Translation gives CASSARLAGGTGELFF.

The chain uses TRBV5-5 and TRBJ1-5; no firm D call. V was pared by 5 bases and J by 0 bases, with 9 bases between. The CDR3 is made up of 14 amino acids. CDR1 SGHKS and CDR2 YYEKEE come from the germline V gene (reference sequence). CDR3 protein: CASRGGNSNQPQHF. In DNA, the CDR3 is TGTGCCAGCAGAGGCGGAAATAGCAATCAGCCCCAGCATTTT.